These 24 T cell receptor beta chains originate from one sample sequenced in a study of OX40 agonist ivuxolimab in advanced cancers. Measured with immunoSEQ multiplex PCR; TCRdb has only the in-frame clones, and not every one. This sample has 70,000 or so clones, with over 80% found just once. This specimen was CD4+ or CD8+ T cells sorted from blood, taken in a trial of the OX40 agonist ivuxolimab. All receptors derive from an adult with an advanced solid tumor such as melanoma, head and neck, liver or kidney cancer.

V usage is TRBV10-3 and J usage is TRBJ1-1, with 7 bases matching TRBD1. CDR1 and CDR2 (germline): ENHRY, SYGVKD. The junction had 11 bases not matched to a gene; V was cut back by 11 bases and J by 5 bases. This CDR3 is built from 13 residues. The CDR3 DNA reads as TGTGCCGCCGGGCGCCCGACAGGGACTGAAGCTTTCTTT. Amino acid sequence: CAAGRPTGTEAFF.

The chain uses TRBV28 and TRBJ1-1, with 8 bases identical to TRBD1. V gave up 6 bases and J gave up 3 bases; unmatched junction bases: 6. The CDR3 has 14 amino acids. The V gene's germline CDR1 is MDHEN and CDR2 SYDVKM. The DNA for the CDR3 is TGTGCCAGCAGCCCTGACAGGGGTGACACTGAAGCTTTCTTT. As protein: CASSPDRGDTEAFF.

This clone was detected once. The gene calls are TRBV30 and TRBJ1-5; D may be TRBD1 (5 bases). CDR1 is GTSNPN and CDR2 is SVGIG in the germline V gene (reference sequence). The CDR3 has 13 amino acids. Trimming stripped 3 bases from V and 3 bases from J, with 9 bases between. The CDR3 sequence: CAWSRDHNQPQHF. Here the CDR3 DNA reads TGTGCCTGGAGCAGGGACCACAATCAGCCCCAGCATTTT.

The rearrangement joins TRBV1 to TRBJ2-7; the listed D gene, TRBD2, was not tested against the DNA. TRBV1 constitutes a pseudogene. The CDR3 has 13 amino acids. The CDR3, as DNA: TGCACCAGAAAAGTTAGCGGCTCCTACGAGCAGTACTTC. Amino acid sequence: CTRKVSGSYEQYF.

The chain carries TRBV6-5 and TRBJ1-2, with a weak D call TRBD1 (5 bases). Germline V gene lookup returns CDR1 MNHEY and CDR2 SVGAGI. With 0 bases removed from V and 5 bases from J, the gap between germline ends came to 13 bases. The CDR3 extends over 15 amino acids. CDR3 in DNA: TGTGCCAGCAGTTACTCGATTTTGGGGCAGTATGGCTACACCTTC. Encoded protein: CASSYSILGQYGYTF.

In its sample, this clone was seen once. The chain employs TRBV11-3 and TRBJ2-5; TRBD1 agrees at 10 bases. Germline CDR1 reads SGHNT; CDR2 reads YENEEA. The V gene end was trimmed by 5 bases and the J gene end by 3 bases; junction bases not matched to a gene: 3. The CDR3 has 14 residues. As DNA, the CDR3 is TGTGCCAGCAGCGCCGGGACAGGGGAAGAGACCCAGTACTTC. This encodes CASSAGTGEETQYF.

The chain combines TRBV7-2 with TRBJ2-1; D remains unclear. The CDR3 is 18 amino acids. With 4 bases removed from V and 0 bases from J, the gap between germline ends came to 19 bases. In germline, CDR1 is SGHTA, CDR2 FQGNSA. CDR3 DNA: TGTGCCAGCAGCTCCAAGGACCCGCGACTGAGCTCCTACAATGAGCAGTTCTTC. This sequence encodes CASSSKDPRLSSYNEQFF.

The V call is TRBV27, the J call TRBJ2-2; 7 bases line up with TRBD1. V was pared by 4 bases and J by 1 base, with 3 bases of the junction left unmatched. This CDR3 spans 15 amino acids. Germline-derived CDR1 and CDR2 are MNHEY and SMNVEV (reference sequence). DNA for the CDR3: TGTGCCAGCAGTTACAGGGGAAGGAACACCGGGGAGCTGTTTTTT. Encoded protein: CASSYRGRNTGELFF.

V and J are TRBV5-6 and TRBJ1-1; 9 bases are shared with TRBD1. This CDR3 is 12 amino acids long. Trimming cost V 3 bases and J 6 bases; bases outside gene matches: 0. Germline CDR1 SGHDT, CDR2 YYEEEE. DNA for the CDR3: TGTGCCAGCAGCTGGACAGGGGCTGAAGCTTTCTTT. Encoded protein: CASSWTGAEAFF. Full variable domain (remainder filled in from reference TRBV5-6 and TRBJ1-1): DAGVTQSPTHLIKTRGQQVTLRCSPKSGHDTVSWYQQALGQGPQFIFQYYEEEERQRGNFPDRFSGHQFPNYSSELNVNALLLGDSALYLCASSWTGAEAFFGQGTRLTVV.

The chain recombines TRBV19 with TRBJ2-1; 8 positions match TRBD1. CDR1 is LNHDA, CDR2 SQIVND, per germline (reference sequence). This CDR3 is built from 16 residues. With 3 bases clipped from V and 7 bases from J, the junction kept 11 bases outside the gene matches. Here the CDR3 DNA reads TGTGCCAGTAGTATTGGGGCCGCAGGGGGCTGGAATGAGCAGTTCTTC. Translated: CASSIGAAGGWNEQFF.

This rearrangement joins TRBV28 to TRBJ2-1; TRBD1 matches at 7 bases. After removal of 4 bases from V and 0 bases from J, the junction contained 9 bases not matched to a gene. CDR3 length equals 17 residues. Per the germline V gene, CDR1 is MDHEN and CDR2 is SYDVKM. DNA of the CDR3: TGTGCCAGCAGTTCCCTGGACAGGCAGAGCTCCTACAATGAGCAGTTCTTC. This gives the protein CASSSLDRQSSYNEQFF.

V usage is TRBV15 and J usage is TRBJ2-1, with D uncertain. This CDR3 spans 16 amino acids. Germline assignment: CDR1 LNHNV and CDR2 YYDKDF (reference sequence). V was clipped by 1 base and J by 5 bases, with 15 bases between them. The CDR3 nucleotides read TGTGCCACCAGCAGAGGTTCCGTGTATCTGAACAATGAGCAGTTCTTC. Its translation: CATSRGSVYLNNEQFF.

This clone was seen only a few times. The chain recombines TRBV7-9 with TRBJ1-2, with 9 positions matching TRBD1. CDR3 length: 12 residues. CDR1 is SEHNR, CDR2 FQNEAQ, per germline (reference sequence). The V gene end was trimmed by 5 bases and the J gene end by 8 bases; junction bases not matched to a gene: 3. CDR3 residues: CASSGQGIGYTF. CDR3 in DNA: TGTGCCAGCAGCGGACAGGGGATCGGCTACACCTTC.

The chain carries TRBV27 and TRBJ1-5; 8 bases match TRBD1. Germline lookup yields CDR1 MNHEY and CDR2 SMNVEV (reference sequence). Unmatched junction bases numbered 4, after V lost 6 bases and J lost 0 bases. The CDR3 covers 15 residues. The CDR3 DNA is TGTGCCAGCAGGAGGGACAGGTATAGCAATCAGCCCCAGCATTTT. Translation gives CASRRDRYSNQPQHF.

The V and J genes are TRBV28 and TRBJ1-5; D call uncertain. Germline V gives CDR1 MDHEN, CDR2 SYDVKM. The CDR3 totals 15 residues. The V end was cut by 8 bases, the J end by 0 bases, with 14 bases between. CDR3 region: CASAKLRYSNQPQHF. In DNA, the CDR3 is TGTGCCAGCGCGAAACTGCGATATAGCAATCAGCCCCAGCATTTT.

The gene calls are TRBV7-2 and TRBJ2-5; TRBD2 agrees at 11 bases. This CDR3 contains 16 residues. From germline, CDR1 is SGHTA and CDR2 FQGNSA. Unmatched junction bases numbered 9, after V lost 5 bases and J lost 4 bases. The CDR3 bases are TGTGCCAGCAGCGTGGGTACTAGCGGGAGTCGAGAGACCCAGTACTTC. This sequence encodes CASSVGTSGSRETQYF.

This chain's CDR3 is CASSKEGASGRAYTGELFF. CDR3 DNA sequence: TGTGCCAGCAGCAAAGAAGGGGCTAGCGGGAGGGCCTACACCGGGGAGCTGTTTTTT. The genes are TRBV21-1 and TRBJ2-2; the tabulated D call, TRBD2, remains unverified against the DNA. TRBV21-1 is designated a pseudogene. The CDR3 covers 19 residues.

This rearrangement joins TRBV7-2 to TRBJ2-7; D not certain. Germline V gene lookup returns CDR1 SGHTA and CDR2 FQGNSA. The CDR3 length is 14 residues. V lost 0 bases and J lost 6, with 12 bases in between. The CDR3 reads CASSLAMSSGEQYF. The CDR3 nucleotides read TGTGCCAGCAGCTTAGCTATGAGCTCGGGCGAGCAGTACTTC.

The chain has TRBV28 and TRBJ1-5, with D perhaps TRBD1 (6 bases). From germline, CDR1 is MDHEN and CDR2 SYDVKM. The CDR3 contains 14 residues. V lost 7 bases to trimming and J lost 5 bases, with 15 bases between them. CDR3 DNA: TGTGCCAGCATCCAGGGGTCCGGAGATCAGCCCCAGCATTTT. Amino acid sequence: CASIQGSGDQPQHF.

This chain uses TRBV5-1 with TRBJ2-1; a weak D match, TRBD2 (5 bases). Germline V gene sequence: CDR1 SGHRS, CDR2 YFSETQ. The CDR3 runs 16 residues. The V end lost 2 bases, the J end lost 2 bases, and 14 bases lay between the germline ends. The CDR3 sequence: CASSLNRRGTYNEQFF. The CDR3 DNA reads TGCGCCAGCAGCTTAAATAGACGGGGAACCTACAATGAGCAGTTCTTC.

The rearrangement links TRBV4-2 to TRBJ1-1; D ambiguous. Trimming left V 9 bases short and J 1 base short, with 18 bases between. Germline loops: CDR1 LGHNA, CDR2 YNFKEQ. This CDR3 spans 15 amino acids. Here the CDR3 DNA reads TGTGCCAGTACAGTAGTAGGAGGGTCGAACACTGAAGCTTTCTTT. It is translated as CASTVVGGSNTEAFF.

This chain connects TRBV30 to TRBJ2-5; D call uncertain. CDR1 GTSNPN and CDR2 SVGIG come from the germline V gene (reference sequence). CDR3 length: 13 residues. Trimming stripped 2 bases from V and 7 bases from J, with 14 bases between. DNA for the CDR3: TGTGCCTGGAGTATAGCACAATTAATGACCCAGTACTTC. This gives the protein CAWSIAQLMTQYF.

The V call is TRBV6-6, the J call TRBJ1-5; 9 bases align to TRBD1. The CDR3 contains 15 residues. V was clipped by 6 bases and J by 4 bases; unmatched bases: 7. CDR1 and CDR2 from the germline V gene are MNHNY and SVGAGI (reference sequence). This CDR3 reads CASSPGTGMNQPQHF. Here the CDR3 DNA reads TGTGCCAGCAGCCCCGGGACAGGGATGAATCAGCCCCAGCATTTT.

This clone was recorded only once. This sequence joins TRBV6-5 and TRBJ2-5; D may be TRBD2 (5 bases). The germline V gene encodes CDR1 MNHEY and CDR2 SVGAGI. The CDR3 has 14 amino acids. V was cut by 6 bases and J by 3 bases, with 14 bases left in between. CDR3 DNA sequence: TGTGCCAGCAGGAGACTGACGGAGGAAGAGACCCAGTACTTC. It yields the protein CASRRLTEEETQYF.